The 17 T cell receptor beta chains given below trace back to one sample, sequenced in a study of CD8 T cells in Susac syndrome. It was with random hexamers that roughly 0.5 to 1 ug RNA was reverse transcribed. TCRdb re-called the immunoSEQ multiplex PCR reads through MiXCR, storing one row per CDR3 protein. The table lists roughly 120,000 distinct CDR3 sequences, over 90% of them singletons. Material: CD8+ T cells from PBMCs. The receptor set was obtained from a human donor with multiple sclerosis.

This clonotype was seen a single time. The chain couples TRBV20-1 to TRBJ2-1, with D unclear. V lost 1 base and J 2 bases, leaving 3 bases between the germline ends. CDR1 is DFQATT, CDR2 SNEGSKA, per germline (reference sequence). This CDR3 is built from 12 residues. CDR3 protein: CSARVAYNEQFF. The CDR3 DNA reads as TGCAGTGCTAGAGTTGCCTACAATGAGCAGTTCTTC.

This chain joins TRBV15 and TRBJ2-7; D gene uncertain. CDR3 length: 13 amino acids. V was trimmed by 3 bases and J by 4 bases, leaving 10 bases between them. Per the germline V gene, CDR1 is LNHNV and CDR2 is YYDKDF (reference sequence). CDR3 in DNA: TGTGCCACCAGCAGTAATCCTTCGTACGAGCAGTACGTC. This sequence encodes CATSSNPSYEQYV.

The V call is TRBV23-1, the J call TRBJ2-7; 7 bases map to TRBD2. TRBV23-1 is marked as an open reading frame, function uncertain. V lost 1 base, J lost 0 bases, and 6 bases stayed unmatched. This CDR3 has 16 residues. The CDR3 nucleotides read TGCGCCAGCAGTCAATTCCGGTGGGAGGGCTCCTACGAGCAGTACGTC. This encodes CASSQFRWEGSYEQYV.

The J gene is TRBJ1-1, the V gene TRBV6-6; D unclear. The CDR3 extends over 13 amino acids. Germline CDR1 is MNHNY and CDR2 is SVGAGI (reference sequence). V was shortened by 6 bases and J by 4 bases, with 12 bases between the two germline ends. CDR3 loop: CASSAGVSTEAFF. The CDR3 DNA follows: TGTGCCAGCAGCGCCGGGGTGTCCACTGAAGCTTTCTTT.

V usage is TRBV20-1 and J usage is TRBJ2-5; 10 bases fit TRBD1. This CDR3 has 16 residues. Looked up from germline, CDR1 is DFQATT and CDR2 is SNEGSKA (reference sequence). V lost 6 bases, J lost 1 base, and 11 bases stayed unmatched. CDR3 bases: TGCAGTGCGCGAAACCGGGACAGGGGACTCCAAGAGACCCAGTACTTC. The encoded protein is CSARNRDRGLQETQYF.

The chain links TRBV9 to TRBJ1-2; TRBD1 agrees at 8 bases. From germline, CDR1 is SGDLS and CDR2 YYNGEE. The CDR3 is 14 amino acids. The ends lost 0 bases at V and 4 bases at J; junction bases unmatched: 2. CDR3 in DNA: TGTGCCAGCAGCGTAGGGGACAGGTCCTATGGCTACACCTTC. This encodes CASSVGDRSYGYTF.

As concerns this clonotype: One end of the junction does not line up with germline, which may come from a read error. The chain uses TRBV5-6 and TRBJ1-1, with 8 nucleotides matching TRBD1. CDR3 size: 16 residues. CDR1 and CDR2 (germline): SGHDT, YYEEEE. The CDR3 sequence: CASSLGAGGQNTEVFF. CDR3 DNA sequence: TGTGCCAGCAGCTTGGGGGCAGGGGGCCAGAACACTGAAGTTTTCTTT.

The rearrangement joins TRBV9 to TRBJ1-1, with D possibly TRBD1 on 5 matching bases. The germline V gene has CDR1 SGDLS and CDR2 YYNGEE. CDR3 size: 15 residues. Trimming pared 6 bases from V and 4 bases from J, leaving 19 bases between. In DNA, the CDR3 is TGTGCCAGCATCTCTGCTGGGGGTCCCCCCACTGAAGCTTTCTTT. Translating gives CASISAGGPPTEAFF.

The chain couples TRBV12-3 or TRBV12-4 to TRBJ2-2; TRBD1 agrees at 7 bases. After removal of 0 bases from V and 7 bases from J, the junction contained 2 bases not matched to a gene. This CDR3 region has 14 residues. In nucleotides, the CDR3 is TGTGCCAGCAGTTTAGCGGGACAGCACGGGGAGCTGTTTTTT. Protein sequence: CASSLAGQHGELFF.

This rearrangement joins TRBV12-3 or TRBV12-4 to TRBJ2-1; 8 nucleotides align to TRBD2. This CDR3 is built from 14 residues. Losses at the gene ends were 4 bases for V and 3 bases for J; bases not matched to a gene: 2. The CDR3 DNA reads TGTGCCAGCAGTTACCTAGCGGGCTACAATGAGCAGTTCTTC. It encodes CASSYLAGYNEQFF.

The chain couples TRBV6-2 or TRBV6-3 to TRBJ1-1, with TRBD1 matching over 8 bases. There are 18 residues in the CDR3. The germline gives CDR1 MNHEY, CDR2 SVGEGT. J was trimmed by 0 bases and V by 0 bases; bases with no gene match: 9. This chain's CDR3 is CASSYSGRGRRMNTEAFF. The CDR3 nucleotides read TGTGCCAGCAGTTACTCGGGCAGGGGGCGGCGTATGAACACTGAAGCTTTCTTT.

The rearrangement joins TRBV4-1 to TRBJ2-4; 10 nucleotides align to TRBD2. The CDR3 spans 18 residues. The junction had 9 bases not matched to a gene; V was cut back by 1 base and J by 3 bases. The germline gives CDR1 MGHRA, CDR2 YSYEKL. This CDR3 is CASSQGPSGGLIKNIQYF. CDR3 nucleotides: TGCGCCAGCAGCCAAGGGCCTAGCGGGGGTTTAATCAAAAACATTCAGTACTTC.

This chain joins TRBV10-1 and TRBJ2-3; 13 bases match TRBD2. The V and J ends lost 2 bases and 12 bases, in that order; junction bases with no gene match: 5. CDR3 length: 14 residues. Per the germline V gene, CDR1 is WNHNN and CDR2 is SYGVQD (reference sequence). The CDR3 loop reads CASSEGGTSGDQYF. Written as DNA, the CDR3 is TGCGCCAGCAGTGAGGGGGGGACTAGCGGGGATCAGTATTTT.

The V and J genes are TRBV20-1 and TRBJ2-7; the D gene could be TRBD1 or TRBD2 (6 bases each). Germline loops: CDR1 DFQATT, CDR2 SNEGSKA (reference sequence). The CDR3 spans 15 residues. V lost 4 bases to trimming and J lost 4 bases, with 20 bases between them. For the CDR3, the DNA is TGCAGTGCTACACCTTCCGGGGGCCGTCATTACGAGCAGTACTTC. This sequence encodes CSATPSGGRHYEQYF.

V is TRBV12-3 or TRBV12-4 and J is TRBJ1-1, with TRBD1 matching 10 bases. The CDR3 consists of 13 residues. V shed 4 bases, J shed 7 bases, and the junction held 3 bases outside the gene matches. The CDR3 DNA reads TGTGCCAGCAGTTACGGGACAGGGGTTGAAGCTTTCTTT. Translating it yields CASSYGTGVEAFF.

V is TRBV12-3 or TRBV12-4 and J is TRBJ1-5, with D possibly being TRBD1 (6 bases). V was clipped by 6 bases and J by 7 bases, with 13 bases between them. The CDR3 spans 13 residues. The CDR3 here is CASRQGEGQPQHF. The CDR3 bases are TGTGCCAGCAGACAGGGCGAGGGGCAGCCCCAGCATTTT.

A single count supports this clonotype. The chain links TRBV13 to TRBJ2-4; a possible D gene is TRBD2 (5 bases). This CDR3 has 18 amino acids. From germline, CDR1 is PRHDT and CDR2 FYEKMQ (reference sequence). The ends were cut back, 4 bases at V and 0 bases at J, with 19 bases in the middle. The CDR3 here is CASSSTSERPPAKNIQYF. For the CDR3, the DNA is TGTGCCAGCAGCTCCACGTCGGAGCGGCCCCCAGCCAAAAACATTCAGTACTTC.